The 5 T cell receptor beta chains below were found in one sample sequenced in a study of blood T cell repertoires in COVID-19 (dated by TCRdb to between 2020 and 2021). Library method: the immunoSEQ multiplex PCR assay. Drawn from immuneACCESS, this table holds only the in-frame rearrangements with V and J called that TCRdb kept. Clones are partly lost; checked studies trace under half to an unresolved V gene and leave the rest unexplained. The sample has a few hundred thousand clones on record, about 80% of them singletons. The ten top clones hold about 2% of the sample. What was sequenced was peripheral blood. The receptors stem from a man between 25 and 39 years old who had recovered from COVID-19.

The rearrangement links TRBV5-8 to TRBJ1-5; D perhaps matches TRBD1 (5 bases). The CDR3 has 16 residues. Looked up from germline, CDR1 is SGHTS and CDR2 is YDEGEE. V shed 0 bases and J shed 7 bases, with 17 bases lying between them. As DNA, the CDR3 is TGTGCCAGCAGCTTGGGGAGGGGCCGCGTTTGGCAGCCCCAGCATTTT. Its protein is CASSLGRGRVWQPQHF.

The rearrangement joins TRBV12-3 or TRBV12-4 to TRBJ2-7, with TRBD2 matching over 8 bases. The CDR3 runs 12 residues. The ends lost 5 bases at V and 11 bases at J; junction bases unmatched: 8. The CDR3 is CASSAGTRGKYF. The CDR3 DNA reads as TGTGCCAGCAGTGCGGGGACTAGGGGAAAGTACTTC.

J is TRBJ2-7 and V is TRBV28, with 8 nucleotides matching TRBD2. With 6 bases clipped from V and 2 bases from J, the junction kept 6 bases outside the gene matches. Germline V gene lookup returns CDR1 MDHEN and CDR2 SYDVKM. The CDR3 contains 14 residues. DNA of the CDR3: TGTGCCAGCAGCCCCCGCGGGGGGACCTACGAGCAGTACGTC. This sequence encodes CASSPRGGTYEQYV.

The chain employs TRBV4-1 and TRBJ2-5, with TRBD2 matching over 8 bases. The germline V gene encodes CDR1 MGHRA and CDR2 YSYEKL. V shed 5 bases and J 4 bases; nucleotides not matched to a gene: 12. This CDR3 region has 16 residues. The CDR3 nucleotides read TGCGCCAGCAGCACAGGGCGGGGGGATCTATCAGAGACCCAGTACTTC. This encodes CASSTGRGDLSETQYF.

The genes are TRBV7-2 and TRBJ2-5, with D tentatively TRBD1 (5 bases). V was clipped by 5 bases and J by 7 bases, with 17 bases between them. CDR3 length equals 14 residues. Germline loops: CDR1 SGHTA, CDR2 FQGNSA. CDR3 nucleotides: TGTGCCAGCAGCCCAAAGGCAGGGCCAGGGACCCAGTACTTC. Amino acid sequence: CASSPKAGPGTQYF.